The T cell receptor (beta chain) described here comes from a study of blood T cells in healthy people across ages. Whole-study findings and limits: TCR beta diversity, measured per million T cells, fell in a roughly linear way with age.

This clonotype was picked up many times. Antigen unknown. The CDR3 is 14 amino acids. Germline CDR1 reads MGHRA; CDR2 reads YSYEKL. Trimming shortened V by 0 bases and J by 3 bases, and 8 bases separated the two germline ends. Alongside a J-beta primer mix, a sample-barcoded 5' primer served in a second PCR lasting roughly 7 to 11 cycles. TCRdb re-derived calls from the 5' RACE reads in MiXCR, one entry per CDR3 protein. The sample carries about 670,000 distinct CDR3 sequences, around 50% recorded once. Caucasian, healthy and from Russia, the donors were aged between 6 and 90. This receptor was taken from an elderly woman in good health. The source material was blood. The chain links TRBV4-1 to TRBJ1-1; D unclear. CDR3 coding DNA: TGCGCCAGCAGCCAAGACCCGTCCTACACTGAAGCTTTCTTT. Protein sequence: CASSQDPSYTEAFF.